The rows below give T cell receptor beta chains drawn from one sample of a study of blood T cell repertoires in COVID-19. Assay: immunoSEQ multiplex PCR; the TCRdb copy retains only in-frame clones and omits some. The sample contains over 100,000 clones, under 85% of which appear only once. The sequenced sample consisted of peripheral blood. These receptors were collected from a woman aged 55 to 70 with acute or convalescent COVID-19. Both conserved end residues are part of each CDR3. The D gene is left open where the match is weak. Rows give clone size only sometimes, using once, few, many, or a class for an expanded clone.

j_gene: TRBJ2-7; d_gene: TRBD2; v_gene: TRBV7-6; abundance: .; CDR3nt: TGTGCCAGCAGCCTCCAATCAGGGCCGGGGGGCGAGCAGTACTTC; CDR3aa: CASSLQSGPGGEQYF
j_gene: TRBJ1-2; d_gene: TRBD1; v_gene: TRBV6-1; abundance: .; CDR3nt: TGTGCCAGCAGTGAAGGAGGGACAGGGGATGGCTACACCTTC; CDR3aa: CASSEGGTGDGYTF
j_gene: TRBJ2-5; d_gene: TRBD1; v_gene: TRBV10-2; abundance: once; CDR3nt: TGCGCCAGCAGCCTCGGGACAGGGGGGCAAGAGACCCAGTACTTC; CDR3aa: CASSLGTGGQETQYF
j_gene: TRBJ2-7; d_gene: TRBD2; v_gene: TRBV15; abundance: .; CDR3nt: TGTGCCACCAGCAGAGGACTAGCATGGGAGTACTTC; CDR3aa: CATSRGLAWEYF
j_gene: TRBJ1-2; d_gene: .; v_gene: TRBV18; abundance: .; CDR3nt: TGTGCCAGCTCACCCCAGGGATCGCGCTCAGGGGGCTACACCTTC; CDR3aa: CASSPQGSRSGGYTF
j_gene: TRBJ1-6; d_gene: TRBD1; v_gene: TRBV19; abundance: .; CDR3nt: TGTGCCAGTTCTACAGGGGGGAATAATTCACCCCTCCACTTT; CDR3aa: CASSTGGNNSPLHF
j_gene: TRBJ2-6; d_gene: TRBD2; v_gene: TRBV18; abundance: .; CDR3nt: TGTGCCAGCTCACCACCGGTCGGGGGGGCCGGCTCTGGGGCCAACGTCCTGACTTTC; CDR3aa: CASSPPVGGAGSGANVLTF
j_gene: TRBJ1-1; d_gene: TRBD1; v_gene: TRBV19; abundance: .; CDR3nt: TGTGCCAGTAGTATAGGGGACAGCCTTGTAATGAACACTGAAGCTTTCTTT; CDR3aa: CASSIGDSLVMNTEAFF
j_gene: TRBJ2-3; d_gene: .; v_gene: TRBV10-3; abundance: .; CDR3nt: TGTGCCATCAGTGCTCAGGGGGGAACCACAGATACGCAGTATTTT; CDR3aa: CAISAQGGTTDTQYF
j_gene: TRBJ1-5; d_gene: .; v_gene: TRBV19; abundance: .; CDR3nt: TGTGCCAGTAGTATAGTACAGGACCGAGATCAGCCCCAGCATTTT; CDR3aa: CASSIVQDRDQPQHF
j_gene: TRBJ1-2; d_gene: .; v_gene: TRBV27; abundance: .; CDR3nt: TGTGCCAGCAGTTTTAGTCGTTTTCGGTTCTATGGCTACACCTTC; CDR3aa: CASSFSRFRFYGYTF
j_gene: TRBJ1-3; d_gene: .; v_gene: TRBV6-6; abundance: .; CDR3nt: TGTGCCAGCAGTGCGGGCCGTTGGAACACCATATATTTT; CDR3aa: CASSAGRWNTIYF
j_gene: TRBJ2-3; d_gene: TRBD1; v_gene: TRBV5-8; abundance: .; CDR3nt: TGTGCCAGCAGCTCTGGACAGGGAGGCGGCACAGATACGCAGTATTTT; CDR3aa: CASSSGQGGGTDTQYF
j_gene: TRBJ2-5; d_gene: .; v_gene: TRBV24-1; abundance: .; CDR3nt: TGTGCCACCAGTGCCCGGGACATCCAAGAGACCCAGTACTTC; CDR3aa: CATSARDIQETQYF
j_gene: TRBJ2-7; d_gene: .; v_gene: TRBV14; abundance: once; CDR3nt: TGTGCCAGCAGCCCCCGGCTAGCATCCTACGAGCAGTACTTC; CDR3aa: CASSPRLASYEQYF
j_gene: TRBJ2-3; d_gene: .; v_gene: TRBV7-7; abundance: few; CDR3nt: TGTGCCAGCAGCTTAGGCAGGGGATCTAGCACAGATACGCAGTATTTT; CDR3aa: CASSLGRGSSTDTQYF
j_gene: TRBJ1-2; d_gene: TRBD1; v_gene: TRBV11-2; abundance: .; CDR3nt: TGTGCCAGCAGTGCCTATTCCGACAGGGGCTATGGCTACACCTTC; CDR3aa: CASSAYSDRGYGYTF
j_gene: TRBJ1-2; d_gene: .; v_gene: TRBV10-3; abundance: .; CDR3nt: TGTGCCACAGCGGCCAATACAAACCTTAACTATGGCTACACCTTC; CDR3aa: CATAANTNLNYGYTF
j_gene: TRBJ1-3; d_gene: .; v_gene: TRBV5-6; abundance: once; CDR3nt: TGTGCCAGCAGCTTGAGCGCTCTTCCCTCTGGAAACACCATATATTTT; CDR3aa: CASSLSALPSGNTIYF
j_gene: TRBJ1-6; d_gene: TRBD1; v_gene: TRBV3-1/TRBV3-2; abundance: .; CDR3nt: TGTGCCAGCAGCCAAGAAAGAGGGACAGGGAGAAATTCACCCCTCCACTTT; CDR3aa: CASSQERGTGRNSPLHF
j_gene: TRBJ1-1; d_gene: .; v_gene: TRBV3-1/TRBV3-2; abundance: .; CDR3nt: TGTGCCAGCAGCCGTCCTGGAGGGGAGGAAGCTTTCTTT; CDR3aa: CASSRPGGEEAFF
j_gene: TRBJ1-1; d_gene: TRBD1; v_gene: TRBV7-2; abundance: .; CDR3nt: TGTGCCAGCAGCTACATTGGACAGGGGGGAACTGAAGCTTTCTTT; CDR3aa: CASSYIGQGGTEAFF
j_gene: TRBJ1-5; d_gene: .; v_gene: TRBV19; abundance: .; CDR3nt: TGTGCCAGTAGTATAGATTTGAACCGCTACAATCAGCCCCAGCATTTT; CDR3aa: CASSIDLNRYNQPQHF
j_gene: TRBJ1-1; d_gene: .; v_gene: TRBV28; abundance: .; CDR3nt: TGTGCCAGCAGTATTAACAGGGAAGGGACTGAAGCTTTCTTT; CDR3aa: CASSINREGTEAFF
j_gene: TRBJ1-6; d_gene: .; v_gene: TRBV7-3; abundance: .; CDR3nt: TGTGCCAGCAGCAGTGGCCCCGCCGGGAGCGGGTCACCCCTCCACTTT; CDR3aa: CASSSGPAGSGSPLHF
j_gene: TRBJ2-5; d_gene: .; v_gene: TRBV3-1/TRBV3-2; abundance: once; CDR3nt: TGTGCCAGCAGCCCCAAAGCGTTAAAAAAGACCCAGTACTTC; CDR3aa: CASSPKALKKTQYF
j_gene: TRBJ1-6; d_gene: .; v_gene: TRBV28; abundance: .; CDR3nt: TGTGCCAGCAGTTTACAGGGCTTTAATTCACCCCTCCACTTT; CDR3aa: CASSLQGFNSPLHF
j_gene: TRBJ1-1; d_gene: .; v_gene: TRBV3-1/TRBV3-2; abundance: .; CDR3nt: TGTGCCAGCAGCCCGCAGGGGAACACTGAAGCTTTCTTT; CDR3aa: CASSPQGNTEAFF
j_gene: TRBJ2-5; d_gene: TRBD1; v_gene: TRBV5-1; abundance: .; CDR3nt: TGCGCCAGCAGAGGGGGCAGGGAGACCCAGTACTTC; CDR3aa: CASRGGRETQYF
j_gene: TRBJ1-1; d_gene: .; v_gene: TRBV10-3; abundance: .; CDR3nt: TGTGCCATCAGTGACTACGAGCCAGGAAGGAACACTGAAGCTTTCTTT; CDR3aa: CAISDYEPGRNTEAFF
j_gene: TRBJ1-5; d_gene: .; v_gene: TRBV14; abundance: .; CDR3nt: TGTGCCAGCAGCAAAGGGGGGGACCTAGAGCCCCAGCATTTT; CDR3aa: CASSKGGDLEPQHF
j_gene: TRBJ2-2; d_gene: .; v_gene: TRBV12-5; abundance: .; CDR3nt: TGTGCTAGTGGCCTCCAGGTCACGGCGTACTCGAACACCGGGGAGCTGTTTTTT; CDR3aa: CASGLQVTAYSNTGELFF
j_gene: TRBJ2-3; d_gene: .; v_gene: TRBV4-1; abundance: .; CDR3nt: TGCGCCAGCAGCCAAGCTAACGAGGCGCAGTATTTT; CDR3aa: CASSQANEAQYF
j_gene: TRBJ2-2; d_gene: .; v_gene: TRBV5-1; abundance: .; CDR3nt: .; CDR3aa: CASSFLWDRGQNTGELFF
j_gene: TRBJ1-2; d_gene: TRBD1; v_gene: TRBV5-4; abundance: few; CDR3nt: TGTGCCAGCAGCTCGGGACAGGGGGCGCTCGGCTACACCTTC; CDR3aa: CASSSGQGALGYTF
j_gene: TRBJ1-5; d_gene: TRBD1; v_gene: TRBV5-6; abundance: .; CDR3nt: TGTGCCAGCAGCTTACAGGGGGGACTAAATCAGCCCCAGCATTTT; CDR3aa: CASSLQGGLNQPQHF
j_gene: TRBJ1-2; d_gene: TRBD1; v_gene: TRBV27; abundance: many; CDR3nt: TGTGCCAGTACCCCCAATAGGGACAGCTTCTATGGCTACACCTTC; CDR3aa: CASTPNRDSFYGYTF
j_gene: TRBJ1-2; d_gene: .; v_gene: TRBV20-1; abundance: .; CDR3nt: TGCAGTGCTCCGGTATATTATGGCTACACCTTC; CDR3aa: CSAPVYYGYTF
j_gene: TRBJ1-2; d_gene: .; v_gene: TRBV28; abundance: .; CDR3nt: TGTGCCAGCAGCAGGGGACGGGACTATGGCTACACCTTC; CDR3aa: CASSRGRDYGYTF
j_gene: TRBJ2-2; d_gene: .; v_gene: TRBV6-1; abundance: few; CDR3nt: TGTGCCAGCAGTGAAGTCTGGAGGGGCCCCGGGGAGCTGTTTTTT; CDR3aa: CASSEVWRGPGELFF
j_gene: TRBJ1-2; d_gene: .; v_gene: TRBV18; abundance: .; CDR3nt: TGTGCCAGCTCACCGGGCCAGGGGACCTATGGCTACACCTTC; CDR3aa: CASSPGQGTYGYTF
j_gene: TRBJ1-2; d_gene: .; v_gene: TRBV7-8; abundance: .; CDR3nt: TGTGCCAGCAGCTTAGAATCCCTGGGAGTCTACCTCTATGGCTACACCTTC; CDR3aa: CASSLESLGVYLYGYTF
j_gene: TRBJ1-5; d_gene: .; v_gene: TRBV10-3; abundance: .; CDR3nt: TGTGCCATCGCACAGGGTGGGAACTACAATCAGCCCCAGCATTTT; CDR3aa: CAIAQGGNYNQPQHF
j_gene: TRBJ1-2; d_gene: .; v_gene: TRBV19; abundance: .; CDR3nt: TGTGCCAGCTCTGACAGGAGCTATGGCTACACCTTC; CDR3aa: CASSDRSYGYTF
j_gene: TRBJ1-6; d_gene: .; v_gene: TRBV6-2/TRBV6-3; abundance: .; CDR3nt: TGTGCCAGCAGTTACATCAGGACATTAGAGACCCCCCTCCACTTT; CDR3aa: CASSYIRTLETPLHF
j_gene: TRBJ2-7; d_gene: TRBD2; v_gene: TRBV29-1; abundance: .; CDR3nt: TGCAGCGTTGAGGGACTAGCACCCTACGAGCAGTACTTC; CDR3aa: CSVEGLAPYEQYF
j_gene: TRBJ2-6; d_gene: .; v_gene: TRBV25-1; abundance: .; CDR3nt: TGTGCCAGTAGTGTCGGGGCTGGGGCCAACGTCCTGACTTTC; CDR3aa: CASSVGAGANVLTF
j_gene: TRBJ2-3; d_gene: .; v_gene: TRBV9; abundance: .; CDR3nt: TGTGCCAGCAGCGTAGAGGCGGTGAGCACAGATACGCAGTATTTT; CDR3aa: CASSVEAVSTDTQYF
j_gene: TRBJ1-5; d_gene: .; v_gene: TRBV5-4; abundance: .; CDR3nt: TGTGCCAGCAGCTTTAGGTCGGGGGTGAGCAATCAGCCCCAGCATTTT; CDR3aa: CASSFRSGVSNQPQHF
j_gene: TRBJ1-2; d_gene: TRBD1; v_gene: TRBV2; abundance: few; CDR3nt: TGTGCCAGCAGCGGAGGCCCAGGGACAGGGAACTATGGCTACACCTTC; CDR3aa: CASSGGPGTGNYGYTF
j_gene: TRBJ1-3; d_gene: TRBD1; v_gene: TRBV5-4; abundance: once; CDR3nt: TGTGCCAGCAGCTCTAGTCAGGGGGAAAGGACCATATATTTT; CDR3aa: CASSSSQGERTIYF
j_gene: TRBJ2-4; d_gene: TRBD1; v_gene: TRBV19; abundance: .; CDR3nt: TGTGCCAGTAGTACAGGGGGCACAGCCAAAAACATTCAGTACTTC; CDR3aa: CASSTGGTAKNIQYF